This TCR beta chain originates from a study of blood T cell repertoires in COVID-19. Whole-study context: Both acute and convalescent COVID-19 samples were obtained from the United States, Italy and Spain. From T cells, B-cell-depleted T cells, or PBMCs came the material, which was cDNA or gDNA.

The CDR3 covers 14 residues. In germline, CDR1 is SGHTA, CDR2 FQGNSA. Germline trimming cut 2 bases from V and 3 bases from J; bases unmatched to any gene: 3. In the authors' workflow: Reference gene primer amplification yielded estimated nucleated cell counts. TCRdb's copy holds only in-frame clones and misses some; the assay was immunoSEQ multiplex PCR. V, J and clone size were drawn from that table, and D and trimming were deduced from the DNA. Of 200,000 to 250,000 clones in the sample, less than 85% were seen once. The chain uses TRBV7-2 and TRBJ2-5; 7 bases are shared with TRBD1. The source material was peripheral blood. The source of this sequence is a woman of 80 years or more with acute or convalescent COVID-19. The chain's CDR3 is CASSLYRGEETQYF. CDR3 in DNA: TGTGCCAGCAGCTTATACAGGGGAGAAGAGACCCAGTACTTC.